Below, 14 T cell receptor beta chains from the same sample are listed, as sequenced in a study of memory CD4+ T cells and cytomegalovirus serostatus. The sort gate was single viable CD3+CD4+CD8-CD45RO+ cells for memory CD4+ T cells. The data were produced by immunoSEQ multiplex PCR, yet TCRdb's version contains in-frame clones alone and is incomplete. The profile shows about 41,000 clones, around 79% of them singletons. The sample comprised memory CD4+ T cells from blood. The receptors stem from an adult in good health and CMV-seronegative.

This chain joins TRBV18 and TRBJ1-2; 10 bases line up with TRBD1. V shed 3 bases, J shed 3 bases, and the junction held 4 bases outside the gene matches. The CDR3 totals 15 residues. Germline CDR1 is KGHSH and CDR2 is LQKENI. The CDR3 loop reads CASSPGQGNDYGYTF. Here the CDR3 DNA reads TGTGCCAGCTCACCGGGACAGGGGAACGACTATGGCTACACCTTC.

The chain recombines TRBV18 with TRBJ2-5; D call uncertain. This CDR3 comprises 12 residues. Germline assignment: CDR1 KGHSH and CDR2 LQKENI. Trimming took off 3 bases at V and 5 bases at J, with 7 bases between the two ends. In DNA form, the CDR3 reads TGTGCCAGCTCACCGGAAGGGGAGACCCAGTACTTC. It is translated as CASSPEGETQYF.

The chain combines TRBV5-1 with TRBJ2-7, with 14 bases that match TRBD2. Germline CDR1 is SGHRS and CDR2 is YFSETQ. With V trimmed by 4 bases and J by 1 base, 10 bases remained unmatched. The CDR3 is made up of 18 amino acids. CDR3 protein: CASSPAGTSGGGSYEQYF. Written as DNA, the CDR3 is TGCGCCAGCAGCCCAGCCGGGACTAGCGGGGGCGGATCCTACGAGCAGTACTTC.

The rearrangement uses TRBV19 and TRBJ2-5; D may correspond to TRBD1 or TRBD2 (5 bases each). V dropped 3 bases and J dropped 7 bases, with 12 bases sitting between them. The CDR3 extends over 13 amino acids. Germline V gene data show CDR1 as LNHDA and CDR2 as SQIVND (reference sequence). CDR3 sequence (DNA): TGTGCCAGTAGTATCGGGACCGAAGGGACCCAGTACTTC. Amino acid sequence: CASSIGTEGTQYF.

The V gene is TRBV2, the J gene TRBJ1-2, with D hard to call. The CDR3 consists of 15 residues. Germline-derived CDR1 and CDR2 are SNHLY and FYNNEI. V was pared by 0 bases and J by 2 bases, with 10 bases between. CDR3 DNA: TGTGCCAGCAGTGAAGCGTCCGGGAGGAACTATGGCTACACCTTC. It specifies CASSEASGRNYGYTF.

V is TRBV9 and J is TRBJ2-7; D unresolved. Per the germline V gene, CDR1 is SGDLS and CDR2 is YYNGEE. V was cut by 0 bases and J by 7 bases, with 11 bases left in between. The CDR3 length is 13 residues. CDR3 sequence reads: CASSVEWGGEQYF. CDR3 nucleotides: TGTGCCAGCAGCGTAGAGTGGGGTGGGGAGCAGTACTTC.

This clone was seen once. The rearrangement uses TRBV6-1 and TRBJ1-5, with 9 bases aligning to TRBD1. The V gene's germline CDR1 is MNHNS and CDR2 SASEGT. The J segment lost 0 bases and the V segment lost 8 bases, leaving 2 bases of the junction unmatched. The CDR3 runs to 14 residues. Here the CDR3 reads CASAGQGSNQPQHF. The CDR3 coding sequence is TGTGCCAGCGCGGGACAGGGTAGCAATCAGCCCCAGCATTTT.

The chain couples TRBV6-5 to TRBJ1-2, with TRBD1 matching 9 bases. Trimming at V came to 6 bases and at J to 8 bases, leaving 10 bases not matched to a gene. The CDR3 has 14 residues. Germline V lookup: CDR1 MNHEY, CDR2 SVGAGI. DNA of the CDR3: TGTGCCAGCAGAAATACAGGGGGCAGAAAAGGCTACACCTTC. Protein sequence: CASRNTGGRKGYTF.

Concerning this clone: Compared with germline, one end of the junction differs, possibly owing to a read error. This chain joins TRBV7-7 and TRBJ1-1; D ambiguous. The CDR3 runs to 14 residues. Germline V lookup: CDR1 SSHAT, CDR2 FNYEAQ (reference sequence). The CDR3 spells CASSALGSNTEAFF. CDR3 DNA: TGTGCTAGCAGCGCCTTGGGGTCGAACACTGAAGCTTTCTTT.

Here the CDR3 reads CASSLDAVSTGTEAFF. In nucleotides, the CDR3 is TGTGCCAGCAGCTTAGATGCCGTATCTACGGGGACTGAAGCTTTCTTT. The chain links TRBV7-8 to TRBJ1-1; D not certain. The CDR3 is 16 residues long. V was trimmed by 1 base and J by 5 bases, leaving 17 bases between them. CDR1 is SGHVS, CDR2 FQNEAQ, per germline.

The chain carries TRBV30 and TRBJ2-3, with D maybe TRBD2 (5 bases). The CDR3 runs 13 residues. Trimming removed 0 bases at V and 10 bases at J, with 14 bases between. Per the germline V gene, CDR1 is GTSNPN and CDR2 is SVGIG (reference sequence). The chain's CDR3 is CAWSVNPTGAQYF. The DNA of the CDR3 is TGTGCCTGGAGTGTAAACCCCACCGGGGCGCAGTATTTT.

The rearrangement joins TRBV6-1 to TRBJ2-6; D uncertain. Germline values: CDR1 MNHNS, CDR2 SASEGT. There are 12 residues in the CDR3. Trimming pared 2 bases from V and 6 bases from J, leaving 2 bases between. This CDR3 reads CASSESANVLTF. The CDR3 region has the DNA TGTGCCAGCAGTGAATCGGCCAACGTCCTGACTTTC.

A word on this clone: Its ends do not fully match the called genes, so a read error is possible. Other nucleotide sequences from this sample produce the same CDR3. CDR3 in amino acids: CASSWGQNTGELFF. As DNA, the CDR3 is TGTGCTAGCAGTTGGGGACAGAACACCGGGGAGCTGTTTTTT. This chain connects TRBV28 to TRBJ2-2; a weak D match, TRBD1 (6 bases). CDR1 MDHEN and CDR2 SYDVKM come from the germline V gene. This CDR3 spans 14 amino acids. Based on the CDR3 plus reference TRBV28 and TRBJ2-2, the full variable domain is DVKVTQSSRYLVKRTGEKVFLECVQDMDHENMFWYRQDPGLGLRLIYFSYDVKMKEKGDIPEGYSVSREKKERFSLILESASTNQTSMYLCASSWGQNTGELFFGEGSRLTVL.

The chain employs TRBV7-9 and TRBJ1-1; D ambiguous. This CDR3 contains 14 residues. The V end was cut by 3 bases, the J end by 6 bases, with 14 bases between. The V gene's germline CDR1 is SEHNR and CDR2 FQNEAQ (reference sequence). CDR3 coding DNA: TGTGCCAGCAGCTTCTATGAAGGCTCCCCTGAAGCTTTCTTT. The encoded protein is CASSFYEGSPEAFF.